This T cell receptor beta chain was observed in a study of blood T cells in healthy people across ages. The CDR3 totals 16 residues. Trimming removed 5 bases from V and 3 bases from J; junction bases left unmatched: 7. Germline lookup yields CDR1 SGHTA and CDR2 FQGNSA. This clonotype has a handful of counts. Its antigen is currently unknown. Study-level results: Investigators viewed diversity estimates from one million T cells as underestimates, the study reported.

A second roughly 6 to 12 cycle PCR used barcoded and J-beta primers. TCRdb used MiXCR to reprocess the 5' RACE reads, holding one entry per CDR3 protein. The data hold 800,000 to 950,000 distinct CDR3 sequences, with 25% to 35% observed a single time. These sequences were also reported in another study, on T cells of mothers and their children. That report adds: There were over 10 million TCR beta CDR3 reads from each mother and about 3 million from each child.

Sequenced input: blood. The V gene is TRBV7-2, the J gene TRBJ2-3, with 11 bases matching TRBD2. The TCR sequence derives from a woman aged 40 to 50 in good health. This chain's CDR3 is CASSTKTSGDTDTQYF. Here the CDR3 DNA reads TGTGCCAGCAGCACCAAGACTAGCGGGGATACAGATACGCAGTATTTT.